A single sample is the source of the 17 T cell receptor beta chains below, sequenced in a study of cytomegalovirus exposure and HLA in healthy donors (dated by TCRdb to the late 2010s). Library generation was performed with the immunoSEQ multiplex PCR assay. The multiplex PCR relied on a mix of 60 forward primers for TCR Vbeta segments and 13 reverse primers for TCR Jbeta segments. TCRdb took this table from immuneACCESS and kept in-frame rearrangements with V and J called. Such tables lack part of the clones; where checked against another copy, unresolved V genes explain under half of the gap, and the rest is unexplained. The sample table contains 100,000 to 150,000 clones; only one count was recorded for roughly 72% of them. Of the sample, roughly 1.8% is held by the ten largest clones. The material sequenced was PBMCs. The receptors were gathered from a woman aged 50 to 65 in good health and CMV-seronegative.

The V and J genes are TRBV4-3 and TRBJ2-1; 10 nucleotides line up with TRBD2. V lost 3 bases to trimming and J lost 1 base; unmatched junction nucleotides: 3. Germline CDR1 and CDR2: LGHNA and YSLEER. The CDR3 totals 16 residues. The CDR3, as DNA: TGCGCCAGCAGCCAGTTAGCGGGAGGATCCTACAATGAGCAGTTCTTC. Translated: CASSQLAGGSYNEQFF.

V is TRBV7-8 and J is TRBJ1-1, with D maybe TRBD1 (6 bases). Between the trimmed V and J ends, which lost 1 base and 5 bases, there was a span of 11 bases. This CDR3 comprises 14 residues. Germline V gene lookup returns CDR1 SGHVS and CDR2 FQNEAQ. CDR3 sequence: CASSLDSRGTEAFF. CDR3 DNA sequence: TGTGCCAGCAGCTTAGATTCAAGGGGGACTGAAGCTTTCTTT.

This chain joins TRBV29-1 and TRBJ2-3; the D gene is possibly TRBD2 (6 bases). The CDR3 has 14 amino acids. CDR1 is SQVTM and CDR2 is ANQGSEA in the germline V gene. Trimming pared 7 bases from V and 0 bases from J, leaving 14 bases between. The CDR3 region is CSALEGLSTDTQYF. Written as DNA, the CDR3 is TGCAGCGCCCTGGAGGGACTCAGCACAGATACGCAGTATTTT.

The chain carries TRBV27 and TRBJ2-6; 7 bases are shared with TRBD1. Germline-derived CDR1 and CDR2 are MNHEY and SMNVEV (reference sequence). V gave up 6 bases and J gave up 4 bases; unmatched junction bases: 18. The CDR3 has 19 residues. In DNA form, the CDR3 reads TGTGCCAGCAGAAGAGGGGGCAGGGACCGGGCGAAGGGGGCCAACGTCCTGACTTTC. It translates to CASRRGGRDRAKGANVLTF. The variable domain in full, with the rest retrieved from reference TRBV27 and TRBJ2-6, is EAQVTQNPRYLITVTGKKLTVTCSQNMNHEYMSWYRQDPGLGLRQIYYSMNVEVTDKGDVPEGYKVSRKEKRNFPLILESPSPNQTSLYFCASRRGGRDRAKGANVLTFGAGSRLTVL.

J is TRBJ1-2 and V is TRBV19; TRBD1 aligns across 8 bases. V lost 3 bases and J lost 2; bases outside the gene matches: 5. CDR1 is LNHDA and CDR2 is SQIVND in the germline V gene (reference sequence). CDR3 length: 15 amino acids. CDR3: CASSIPGQENYGYTF. Written as DNA, the CDR3 is TGTGCCAGTAGTATTCCGGGACAGGAGAACTATGGCTACACCTTC.

The chain has TRBV18 and TRBJ1-5; 10 bases fit TRBD1. The CDR3 covers 16 residues. The ends lost 3 bases at V and 6 bases at J; junction bases unmatched: 8. CDR1 and CDR2 (germline): KGHSH, LQKENI. The CDR3 DNA follows: TGTGCCAGCTCACCTGGGGACAGGGGTGGGGGTCAGCCCCAGCATTTT. Amino acids: CASSPGDRGGGQPQHF.

The V and J genes are TRBV19 and TRBJ1-3; 8 bases match TRBD1. Germline values: CDR1 LNHDA, CDR2 SQIVND (reference sequence). Trimming at V came to 5 bases and at J to 4 bases, leaving 4 bases not matched to a gene. The CDR3 runs to 14 residues. CDR3 nucleotides: TGTGCCAGTAGTCGAACAGGGGGAGGAAACACCATATATTTT. Translated, it gives CASSRTGGGNTIYF.

The chain combines TRBV5-1 with TRBJ1-1, with D possibly matching TRBD1 (5 bases). This CDR3 spans 13 amino acids. Germline V lookup: CDR1 SGHRS, CDR2 YFSETQ. With 0 bases removed from V and 5 bases from J, the gap between germline ends came to 8 bases. CDR3 in amino acids: CASSLERGTEAFF. CDR3 DNA: TGCGCCAGCAGCTTGGAAAGGGGAACTGAAGCTTTCTTT.

The table lists this clone with a few counts. The chain carries TRBV18 and TRBJ1-1, with 9 bases matching TRBD1. CDR3 length: 16 amino acids. Trimming cost V 6 bases and J 4 bases; bases outside gene matches: 12. Germline V gene lookup returns CDR1 KGHSH and CDR2 LQKENI. CDR3 residues: CASSPGLTGGATEAFF. CDR3 sequence (DNA): TGTGCCAGCTCTCCGGGATTGACAGGGGGGGCCACTGAAGCTTTCTTT.

The chain employs TRBV2 and TRBJ2-1; TRBD2 agrees at 14 bases. This CDR3 spans 16 amino acids. Germline-derived CDR1 and CDR2 are SNHLY and FYNNEI. Trimming at V came to 7 bases and at J to 9 bases, leaving 11 bases not matched to a gene. In nucleotides, the CDR3 is TGTGCCAGCACAAAGGGGGGACTAGCGGGAGTTGGTGAGCAGTTCTTC. This translates into CASTKGGLAGVGEQFF.

J is TRBJ2-5 and V is TRBV9; 7 bases line up with TRBD2. Unmatched junction bases numbered 5, after V lost 4 bases and J lost 11 bases. This CDR3 has 11 amino acids. The germline V gene encodes CDR1 SGDLS and CDR2 YYNGEE. CDR3 protein: CASSSRGEQYF. As DNA, the CDR3 is TGTGCCAGCAGCTCCCGGGGGGAGCAGTACTTC.

This rearrangement joins TRBV15 to TRBJ2-7; 8 positions match TRBD2. The junction had 5 bases not matched to a gene; V was cut back by 1 base and J by 0 bases. Per germline, CDR1 LNHNV and CDR2 YYDKDF (reference sequence). The CDR3 consists of 16 residues. The CDR3 DNA reads TGTGCCACCAGCAGAGGCTGGGCGGGAGGCTCCTACGAGCAGTACTTC. It codes for CATSRGWAGGSYEQYF. Based on the CDR3 plus reference TRBV15 and TRBJ2-7, the full variable domain is DAMVIQNPRYQVTQFGKPVTLSCSQTLNHNVMYWYQQKSSQAPKLLFHYYDKDFNNEADTPDNFQSRRPNTSFCFLDIRSPGLGDTAMYLCATSRGWAGGSYEQYFGPGTRLTVT.

The gene calls are TRBV28 and TRBJ2-3; 7 bases line up with TRBD2. CDR3 length: 17 amino acids. Germline CDR1 is MDHEN and CDR2 is SYDVKM. The V gene end was trimmed by 5 bases and the J gene end by 0 bases; junction bases not matched to a gene: 11. CDR3 protein: CASSPREATMSTDTQYF. The DNA of the CDR3 is TGTGCCAGCAGTCCCCGGGAGGCAACTATGAGCACAGATACGCAGTATTTT.

This clone has a single count. This chain uses TRBV2 with TRBJ1-4; D perhaps matches TRBD1 (5 bases). The germline V and J ends were trimmed by 7 bases and 0 bases, with 15 bases remaining between them. Germline V lookup: CDR1 SNHLY, CDR2 FYNNEI. CDR3 size: 16 residues. In DNA form, the CDR3 reads TGTGCCAGCACCCTACGACAGATTACAACTAATGAAAAACTGTTTTTT. Its translation is CASTLRQITTNEKLFF. Complete variable domain (other parts from reference TRBV2 and TRBJ1-4): EPEVTQTPSHQVTQMGQEVILRCVPISNHLYFYWYRQILGQKVEFLVSFYNNEISEKSEIFDDQFSVERPDGSNFTLKIRSTKLEDSAMYFCASTLRQITTNEKLFFGSGTQLSVL.

Remarks on this clone: At one boundary the junction diverges from the germline segment, which might be a read error. The V and J genes are TRBV5-1 and TRBJ2-3; TRBD2 agrees at 9 bases. Germline CDR1 is SGHRS and CDR2 is YFSETQ. This CDR3 contains 12 residues. CDR3 residues: CASSLEGGRADF. CDR3 coding DNA: TGCGCCAGCAGCTTGGAGGGCGGGAGGGCGGATTTT. Together with reference TRBV5-1 and TRBJ2-3, the CDR3 gives the full variable domain: KAGVTQTPRYLIKTRGQQVTLSCSPISGHRSVSWYQQTPGQGLQFLFEYFSETQRNKGNFPGRFSGRQFSNSRSEMNVSTLELGDSALYLCASSLEGGRADFGPGTRLTVL.

The chain combines TRBV5-1 with TRBJ1-1, with D perhaps TRBD1 (5 bases). V lost 4 bases and J lost 5, with 15 bases in between. CDR1 is SGHRS, CDR2 YFSETQ, per germline. This CDR3 is built from 14 residues. The CDR3: CASSLFQGSTEAFF. The CDR3 region has the DNA TGCGCCAGCAGCCTTTTCCAGGGAAGTACTGAAGCTTTCTTT.

This chain joins TRBV5-4 and TRBJ2-2, with 12 bases identical to TRBD1. This CDR3 region has 16 residues. J gave up 7 bases and V 3 bases, and 7 bases lay outside the gene matches. Germline lookup yields CDR1 SGHNT and CDR2 YYREEE (reference sequence). The CDR3 DNA reads TGTGCCAGCAGCTCGTGGGACAGGGGGCTTAACGGGGAGCTGTTTTTT. It is translated as CASSSWDRGLNGELFF.